This T cell receptor beta chain was documented in a study of T cells in localized non-small cell lung cancer. Concerning this clone: The antigen is not known.

The length of the CDR3 is 16 residues. Germline V lookup: CDR1 SGHDN, CDR2 FVKESK. The germline V and J ends were trimmed by 1 base and 2 bases, with 12 bases remaining between them. The study's findings and limits: Sequence data derive from only one tumor region, so heterogeneity remains possible. Adjacent lung tissue had a median roughly 55 of the top 100 clones found in the tumor.

Repertoires were generated with immunoSEQ multiplex PCR, while TCRdb's copy carries only in-frame clones and drops some. The data contain 26,000 or so clones, 88% of them seen just once; the ten biggest clones take up about 14%. The sample in question was peripheral blood, obtained before any cancer treatment. V usage is TRBV14 and J usage is TRBJ2-4; unclear D gene. This TCR was recovered from a female donor at least 60 years old with stage II squamous cell lung carcinoma. The CDR3 loop reads CASSQGLRRTKNIQYF. Written as DNA, the CDR3 is TGTGCCAGCAGCCAAGGGCTCAGACGAACCAAAAACATTCAGTACTTC.